The clone carrying this T cell receptor (beta chain) was found a few times. The antigen remains unidentified. Assay used: immunoSEQ multiplex PCR; TCRdb lists only in-frame clones, some missing. The sample lists around 20,000 clones; around 82% were seen once. This entry comes from a study of early stage breast cancer tumors. Study-wide context: ER+/PR+/HER2- status applied to about 70% of the 16 invasive breast tumors. Among some 12 ER+/PR+/HER2- tumors, eight were ductal, four lobular. Approximately 10-fold was the mean read coverage per sample. Regarding the study as a whole: In about 85% of the 16 patients, blood comparison separated tumor from normal breast.

Deletions cut 1 base from V and 9 bases from J, with 7 bases between. CDR1 is KGHSY, CDR2 FQNENV, per germline. CDR3 size: 13 residues. The chain is built from TRBV16 and TRBJ1-6; D remains ambiguous. This clonotype was sampled from a person between 65 and 79 years old with breast cancer. Sequencing was performed on blood. The CDR3, as DNA: TGTGCCAGCAGCCAATACTCCGGTTCACCCCTCCACTTT. Translation gives CASSQYSGSPLHF.